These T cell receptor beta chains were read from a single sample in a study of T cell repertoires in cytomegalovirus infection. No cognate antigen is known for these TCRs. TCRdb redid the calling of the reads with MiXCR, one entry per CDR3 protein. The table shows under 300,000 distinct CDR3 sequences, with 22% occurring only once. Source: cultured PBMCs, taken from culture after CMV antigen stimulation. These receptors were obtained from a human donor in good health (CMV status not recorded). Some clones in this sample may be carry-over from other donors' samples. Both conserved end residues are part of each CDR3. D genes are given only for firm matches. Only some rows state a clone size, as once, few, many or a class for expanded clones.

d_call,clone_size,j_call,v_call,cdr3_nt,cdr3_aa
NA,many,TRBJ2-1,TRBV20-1,TGCAGTGCTAGAGAAAGGGCCCAGAGGTCCAATGAGCAGTTCTTC,CSARERAQRSNEQFF
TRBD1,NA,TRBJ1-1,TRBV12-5,TGTGCTAGTGGTTTGGAAACAGGGGGCAGGGGCACTGAAGCTTTCTTT,CASGLETGGRGTEAFF
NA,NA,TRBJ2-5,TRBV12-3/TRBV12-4,TGTGCCAGCAGTTTAGGGCTCAGGGACCAAGAGACCCAGTACTTC,CASSLGLRDQETQYF
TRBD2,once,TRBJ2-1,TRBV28,TGTGCCAGCAGTCCTGAAAGCGGGGCGTACAACAATGAGCAGTTCTTC,CASSPESGAYNNEQFF
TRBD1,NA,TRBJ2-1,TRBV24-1,TGTGCCACCAGTGATCCGACAGGGGGGCCCTACAATGAGCAGTTCTTC,CATSDPTGGPYNEQFF
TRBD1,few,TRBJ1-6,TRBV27,TGTGCCAGCAGTTGGGGGGCCCCCGGACAGGCCTCACCCCTCCACTTT,CASSWGAPGQASPLHF
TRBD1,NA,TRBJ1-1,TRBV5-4,TGTGCCAGCAGCTTAGGGACAGTCACTGAAGCTTTCTTT,CASSLGTVTEAFF
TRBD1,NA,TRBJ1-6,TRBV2,TGTGCCATTACGAAGGGACAGGGTGATTCACCCCTCCACTTT,CAITKGQGDSPLHF
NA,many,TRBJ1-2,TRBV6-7,TGTGCCAGCAGCCCCGACAGAATTCTATGGGACTACACCTTC,CASSPDRILWDYTF
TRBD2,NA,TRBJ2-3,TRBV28,TGTGCCAGCAGTTTGCGGGGACTAGCAACTGATACGCAGTATTTT,CASSLRGLATDTQYF
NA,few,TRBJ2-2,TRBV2,TGTGCCAGCAATATAGTTACCGGGGAGCTGTTTTTT,CASNIVTGELFF
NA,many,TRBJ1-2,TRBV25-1,TGTGCCAGCAGTGAATCGGAGAACTATGGCTACACCTTC,CASSESENYGYTF
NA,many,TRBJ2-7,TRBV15,TGTGCCACCAGCAGAGCCGGGACGGCCTCCTACGAGCAGTACTTC,CATSRAGTASYEQYF
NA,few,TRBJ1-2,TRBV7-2,TGTGCCAGCAGCGGGCCGGGGGGGGATGGCTACACCTTC,CASSGPGGDGYTF
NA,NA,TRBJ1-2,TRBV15,TGTGCCACCAGCAGAGGACTAGTTGGCTACACCTTC,CATSRGLVGYTF
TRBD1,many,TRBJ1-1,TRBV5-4,TGTGCCAGCAGCTTCGAGGGACAGGGGAGGGGAACTGAAGCTTTCTTT,CASSFEGQGRGTEAFF
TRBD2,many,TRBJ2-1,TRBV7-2,TGTGCCAGCAGCTTAGGGGGTGGACTAGCTTCCTACAATGAGCAGTTCTTC,CASSLGGGLASYNEQFF
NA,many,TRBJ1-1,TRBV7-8,TGTGCCAGCAGCGCCCGGGGGGGAGCTTTCTTT,CASSARGGAFF